This record looks at one TCR beta chain sequence and its context. The entry originates in a study of blood T cell repertoires in COVID-19. Whole-study context: PBMCs, B-cell-depleted T cells, or T cells were the source of the cDNA or gDNA that made up the material.

The V and J ends lost 6 bases and 6 bases respectively, with 18 bases between them. The germline CDR1 and CDR2 sequences are MNHEY and SVGEGT. The CDR3 totals 14 residues. Libraries were prepared by immunoSEQ multiplex PCR; TCRdb keeps only in-frame clonotypes and omits some of them. In the table there are about 300,000 clones, around nine tenths of which are singletons. Participants were aged about 18 to 100 years from more than 20 US areas. Cohorts were assigned according to the clinical history that participants reported. The sequenced material came from PBMCs or T cells enriched from blood (not recorded which). The sequence was obtained from a man aged 55 to 70 who had recovered from COVID-19. The chain joins TRBV6-2 or TRBV6-3 to TRBJ2-7, with a possible D match to TRBD2 (5 bases). CDR3 in amino acids: CASSWTYLPSEQYF. The CDR3 nucleotides read TGTGCCAGCAGCTGGACTTATCTCCCCTCCGAGCAGTACTTC.